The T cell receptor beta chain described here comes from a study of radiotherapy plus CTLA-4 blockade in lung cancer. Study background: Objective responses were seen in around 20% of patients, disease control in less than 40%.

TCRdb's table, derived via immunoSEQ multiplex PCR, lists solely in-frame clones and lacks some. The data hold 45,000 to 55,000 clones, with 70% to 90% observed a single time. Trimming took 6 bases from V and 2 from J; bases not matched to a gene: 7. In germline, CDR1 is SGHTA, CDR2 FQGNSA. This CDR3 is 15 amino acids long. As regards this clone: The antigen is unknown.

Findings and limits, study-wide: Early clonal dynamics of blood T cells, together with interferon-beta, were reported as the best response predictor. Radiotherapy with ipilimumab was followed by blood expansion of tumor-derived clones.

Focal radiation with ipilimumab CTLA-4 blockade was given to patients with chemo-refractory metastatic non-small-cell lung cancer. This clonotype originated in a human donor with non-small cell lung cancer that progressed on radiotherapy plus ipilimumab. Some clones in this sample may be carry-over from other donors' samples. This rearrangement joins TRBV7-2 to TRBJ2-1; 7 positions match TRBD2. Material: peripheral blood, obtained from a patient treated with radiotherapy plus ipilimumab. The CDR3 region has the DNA TGTGCCAGCAGTGGCGGGAGTACACCCTACAATGAGCAGTTCTTC. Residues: CASSGGSTPYNEQFF.